What follows are 24 T cell receptor beta chains derived from one specimen sequenced in a study of human T cells and chemical hapten exposure. TCRdb passed the 5' RACE reads through MiXCR, listing each CDR3 protein once. The table records approximately 110,000 distinct CDR3 sequences, 15% to 20% of them present only once. Whole blood, unfractionated, served as the material for total RNA extraction. The receptors derive from a human donor in good health.

The CDR3 is CASSFPSGRAAGELFF. The CDR3 coding sequence is TGTGCCAGCAGCTTCCCTAGCGGGAGGGCCGCCGGGGAGCTGTTTTTT. The chain links TRBV11-2 to TRBJ2-2; TRBD2 matches 12 bases. The germline CDR1 and CDR2 sequences are SGHAT and FQNNGV. V trimming: 3 bases; J trimming: 6 bases; junction bases outside the gene matches: 5. The CDR3 length is 16 residues.

This clonotype has only one observation. V usage is TRBV6-5 and J usage is TRBJ2-2, with 7 bases identical to TRBD1. Germline values: CDR1 MNHEY, CDR2 SVGAGI. With 7 bases clipped from V and 6 bases from J, the junction kept 14 bases outside the gene matches. This CDR3 has 16 residues. The DNA for the CDR3 is TGTGCCAGCACCGAGGGTGTAGGGGGCGCCTCCGGGGAGCTGTTTTTT. Translating it yields CASTEGVGGASGELFF.

This clonotype turned up a few times. The chain carries TRBV10-2 and TRBJ2-4, with 12 positions matching TRBD2. V dropped 4 bases and J dropped 7; count of bases not matched to a gene: 2. Looked up from germline, CDR1 is WSHSY and CDR2 is SAAADI. The CDR3 length is 14 residues. CDR3 amino acids: CASSGTSGTNIQYF. CDR3 sequence (DNA): TGCGCCAGCAGTGGGACTAGCGGGACCAACATTCAGTACTTC.

This clonotype was seen only a few times. The CDR3: CASRSGRAEAFF. CDR3 in DNA: TGTGCCAGCAGATCGGGACGCGCTGAAGCTTTCTTT. The rearrangement links TRBV12-3 or TRBV12-4 to TRBJ1-1, with a weak D call TRBD1 (5 bases). Trimming took off 6 bases at V and 6 bases at J, with 11 bases between the two ends. The CDR3 sequence is 12 residues long.

The gene calls are TRBV10-2 and TRBJ2-1; D possibly corresponds to TRBD2 (5 bases). The V gene lost 3 bases and the J gene lost 0 bases, with 9 bases spanning the gap. From germline, CDR1 is WSHSY and CDR2 SAAADI. The CDR3 runs 15 residues. The CDR3 is CASSEGSSSYNEQFF. The DNA of the CDR3 is TGCGCCAGCAGTGAAGGGAGCAGCTCCTACAATGAGCAGTTCTTC.

Note on this clonotype: The junction and the germline gene differ at one end; a read error may be behind it. The chain has TRBV27 and TRBJ1-2; 8 bases line up with TRBD1. The V gene's germline CDR1 is MNHEY and CDR2 SMNVEV (reference sequence). CDR3 length equals 15 residues. For the CDR3, the DNA is TGTGCCAGCAGTTTATCGGCAGGGGGCGGTTATGGCGACACCTTC. It yields the protein CASSLSAGGGYGDTF.

The chain joins TRBV5-1 to TRBJ2-7; TRBD2 matches 8 bases. The V and J ends lost 0 bases and 7 bases, in that order; junction bases with no gene match: 6. The CDR3 loop spans 14 amino acids. CDR1 and CDR2 (germline): SGHRS, YFSETQ. The CDR3: CASSLDGLAGEQYF. DNA for the CDR3: TGCGCCAGCAGCTTGGATGGACTAGCTGGAGAGCAGTACTTC.

In this sample, this clonotype turned up a few times. V usage is TRBV18 and J usage is TRBJ2-7; 9 nucleotides match TRBD2. The CDR3 extends over 15 amino acids. After removal of 2 bases from V and 2 bases from J, the junction contained 4 bases not matched to a gene. Per the germline V gene, CDR1 is KGHSH and CDR2 is LQKENI. The CDR3 bases are TGTGCCAGCTCACCATCCTTAGCGGGGGCCTACGAGCAGTACTTC. Translating it yields CASSPSLAGAYEQYF.

This chain links TRBV5-4 with TRBJ2-1, with a possible D match to TRBD2 (6 bases). Trimming took off 4 bases at V and 6 bases at J, with 17 bases between the two ends. Germline loops: CDR1 SGHNT, CDR2 YYREEE (reference sequence). The CDR3 sequence is 15 residues long. CDR3 coding DNA: TGTGCCAGCAGCCCCGTTCGGCAGACTAGCAATGAGCAGTTCTTC. Translated: CASSPVRQTSNEQFF.

V and J are TRBV7-9 and TRBJ2-2; possibly TRBD2 for D (5 bases). The V gene lost 5 bases and the J gene lost 3 bases, with 16 bases spanning the gap. The CDR3 length is 16 residues. CDR1 SEHNR and CDR2 FQNEAQ come from the germline V gene (reference sequence). CDR3: CASSRLLGSHTGELFF. DNA for the CDR3: TGTGCCAGCAGCCGTCTCTTAGGGAGTCACACCGGGGAGCTGTTTTTT.

There are a few counts of this clonotype. The chain recombines TRBV27 with TRBJ1-2, with 7 positions matching TRBD1. CDR3 length: 15 amino acids. Germline V lookup: CDR1 MNHEY, CDR2 SMNVEV (reference sequence). V was clipped by 2 bases and J by 1 base; unmatched bases: 4. The DNA for the CDR3 is TGTGCCAGCAGTTTAGATGGACAGGATAACTATGGCTACACCTTC. As protein: CASSLDGQDNYGYTF.

CDR3 in DNA: TGTGCCAGCAGCTTGGTAGCGGGTCAGTACGTGGAGCAGTACTTC. This sequence encodes CASSLVAGQYVEQYF. This sequence joins TRBV5-6 and TRBJ2-7; TRBD2 matches 7 bases. CDR1 is SGHDT and CDR2 is YYEEEE in the germline V gene. Germline trimming cut 0 bases from V and 7 bases from J; bases unmatched to any gene: 10. The CDR3 loop spans 15 amino acids.

This clonotype was seen more than once but under ten times. The chain has TRBV5-1 and TRBJ2-2; TRBD1 is a possible D gene (6 bases). V lost 0 bases to trimming and J lost 2 bases, with 8 bases between them. The germline V gene encodes CDR1 SGHRS and CDR2 YFSETQ. The CDR3 is 15 residues long. The CDR3 sequence is CASSLEQGNTGELFF. The CDR3 DNA reads as TGCGCCAGCAGCTTGGAACAGGGAAACACCGGGGAGCTGTTTTTT.

The gene calls are TRBV28 and TRBJ2-3; TRBD2 matches 9 bases. CDR1 and CDR2 (germline): MDHEN, SYDVKM. The CDR3 consists of 18 residues. V shed 7 bases and J 3 bases; nucleotides not matched to a gene: 17. The CDR3 sequence is CASISGTTIAGETDTQYF. As DNA, the CDR3 is TGTGCCAGCATCTCCGGAACCACTATAGCGGGAGAAACAGATACGCAGTATTTT.

This clonotype was detected a few times. The chain is built from TRBV3-1 and TRBJ1-1, with 7 positions matching TRBD1. V trimming: 0 bases; J trimming: 5 bases; junction bases outside the gene matches: 9. The CDR3 covers 16 residues. In germline, CDR1 is LGHDT, CDR2 YNNKEL (reference sequence). The CDR3 loop reads CASSQEGGRQGTEAFF. The CDR3 nucleotides read TGTGCCAGCAGCCAAGAAGGGGGCCGGCAGGGGACTGAAGCTTTCTTT. Full variable domain (remainder filled in from reference TRBV3-1 and TRBJ1-1): DTAVSQTPKYLVTQMGNDKSIKCEQNLGHDTMYWYKQDSKKFLKIMFSYNNKELIINETVPNRFSPKSPDKAHLNLHINSLELGDSAVYFCASSQEGGRQGTEAFFGQGTRLTVV.

The genes are TRBV6-6 and TRBJ2-7; no clear D gene. The CDR3 runs 16 residues. Germline V lookup: CDR1 MNHNY, CDR2 SVGAGI (reference sequence). Trimming removed 0 bases from V and 3 bases from J, with 15 bases in between. In DNA, the CDR3 is TGTGCCAGCAGTTACTCTCGCGCTCCGTCGAACTACGAGCAGTACTTC. Translated: CASSYSRAPSNYEQYF.

This clonotype appeared a single time. The rearrangement links TRBV12-3 or TRBV12-4 to TRBJ1-2; D unclear. This CDR3 comprises 12 residues. Trimming stripped 0 bases from V and 6 bases from J, with 5 bases between. CDR3 sequence reads: CASSLANHGYTF. CDR3 DNA: TGTGCCAGCAGTTTAGCGAACCATGGCTACACCTTC.

This clonotype was counted only a few times. This chain uses TRBV2 with TRBJ2-4, with D uncertain. Looked up from germline, CDR1 is SNHLY and CDR2 is FYNNEI. This CDR3 is built from 11 residues. Trimming took 4 bases from V and 5 from J, leaving 3 bases between them. CDR3: CASSVQNIQYF. The CDR3 DNA follows: TGTGCCAGCAGTGTACAAAACATTCAGTACTTC. The variable domain in full, with the rest retrieved from reference TRBV2 and TRBJ2-4, is EPEVTQTPSHQVTQMGQEVILRCVPISNHLYFYWYRQILGQKVEFLVSFYNNEISEKSEIFDDQFSVERPDGSNFTLKIRSTKLEDSAMYFCASSVQNIQYFGAGTRLSVL.

The rearrangement uses TRBV10-3 and TRBJ2-5; 11 bases align to TRBD2. The CDR3 extends over 16 amino acids. V shed 3 bases, J shed 3 bases, and the junction held 6 bases outside the gene matches. Looked up from germline, CDR1 is ENHRY and CDR2 is SYGVKD. The CDR3 reads CAISETGTSGEETQYF. In DNA form, the CDR3 reads TGTGCCATCAGTGAAACCGGGACTAGCGGAGAAGAGACCCAGTACTTC.

The rearrangement links TRBV29-1 to TRBJ2-3; maybe TRBD1 (5 bases). V gave up 0 bases and J gave up 2 bases, with 9 bases separating them. The CDR3 sequence is 14 residues long. Germline V CDR1 and CDR2: SQVTM, ANQGSEA. The DNA of the CDR3 is TGCAGCGTTGAAGACAGGGATTCCACAGATACGCAGTATTTT. This sequence encodes CSVEDRDSTDTQYF.

The chain carries TRBV2 and TRBJ2-7; D might be TRBD2 (7 bases). The germline V gene encodes CDR1 SNHLY and CDR2 FYNNEI. Trimming cost V 6 bases and J 1 base, with 16 bases left between them. The CDR3 has 15 amino acids. Here the CDR3 DNA reads TGTGCCAGCAGGGGGGGGCTTCCTGGGTCCTACGAGCAGTACTTC. Amino acids: CASRGGLPGSYEQYF.

The chain has TRBV27 and TRBJ1-6; no definite D call. The CDR3 consists of 16 residues. V lost 4 bases to trimming and J lost 7 bases, with 17 bases between them. Germline V CDR1 and CDR2: MNHEY, SMNVEV (reference sequence). The CDR3 protein is CASSSPLTRRNSPLHF. CDR3 sequence (DNA): TGTGCCAGCAGTTCCCCACTGACCCGGCGGAATTCACCCCTCCACTTT.

The gene calls are TRBV30 and TRBJ2-6; D is unresolved. V was pared by 5 bases and J by 8 bases, with 22 bases between. The CDR3 is 16 amino acids. The V gene's germline CDR1 is GTSNPN and CDR2 SVGIG (reference sequence). CDR3 nucleotide sequence: TGTGCCTGGTTAGGGTCCTATACCGGCCCGTCCAACGTCCTGACTTTC. Its protein is CAWLGSYTGPSNVLTF.

The chain is built from TRBV12-3 or TRBV12-4 and TRBJ2-7, with D perhaps TRBD1 (6 bases). Trimming left V 4 bases short and J 2 bases short, with 9 bases between. The CDR3 has 13 amino acids. The CDR3 nucleotides read TGTGCCAGCAGTTCCGGGGACACCTACGAGCAGTACTTC. This translates into CASSSGDTYEQYF.